The 2 T cell receptor beta chains below come from one sample, sequenced in a study of T cells after yellow fever vaccination. TCRdb re-analysed the 5' RACE reads in MiXCR, keeping a single row per CDR3 protein. Among about 260,000 distinct CDR3 sequences listed, 13% were seen once. The sequencing used CD4+ T cells sorted from PBMCs, collected 45 days after the yellow fever booster vaccination. The receptors stem from a man aged 25-45 years who received the YFV17D yellow fever vaccine.

This clonotype was found a few times. The chain has TRBV6-2 or TRBV6-3 and TRBJ2-7; 7 positions match TRBD1. The CDR3 extends over 14 amino acids. The junction had 5 bases not matched to a gene; V was cut back by 6 bases and J by 0 bases. From germline, CDR1 is MNHEY and CDR2 SVGEGT. The CDR3 spells CASRTGPLSYEQYF. CDR3 coding DNA: TGTGCCAGCAGGACAGGGCCGCTCTCCTACGAGCAGTACTTC.

This clonotype has more than one count but fewer than ten. The CDR3 region is CASGSSGGRGEQFF. CDR3 nucleotide sequence: TGCGCCAGCGGGTCTAGCGGGGGTAGAGGGGAGCAGTTCTTC. The rearrangement uses TRBV4-3 and TRBJ2-1, with 10 bases matching TRBD2. The CDR3 consists of 14 residues. Germline V gene data show CDR1 as LGHNA and CDR2 as YSLEER. Unmatched junction bases numbered 11, after V lost 8 bases and J lost 10 bases.